Listed below are T cell receptor beta chains from one sample, sequenced in a study of blood T cell repertoires in COVID-19. Sequencing was performed with immunoSEQ multiplex PCR; in TCRdb, only in-frame clones are kept and a portion is missing. The profile shows around 94,000 clones, 80% of them singletons. The sample was peripheral blood. The receptors derive from a human donor in a cohort sampled during active COVID-19. Both conserved end residues are part of each CDR3. The order of the fields is D gene, J gene, V gene, CDR3 protein. A D gene is named only where the DNA matches it firmly.

- TRBJ2-1 TRBV3-1/TRBV3-2 CASSQVWGGRASNEQFF
- TRBJ2-7 TRBV12-5 CASGLVIEGRPGPYEQYF
TRBD1 TRBJ1-5 TRBV24-1 CATSEQGQASYSNQPQHF
- TRBJ1-5 TRBV7-3 CASSLISGQPQHF
- TRBJ2-7 TRBV5-5 CASSPVGSGSGEQYF
TRBD1 TRBJ2-7 TRBV29-1 CSVGSWTGGYEQYF
- TRBJ2-7 TRBV7-9 CASSPPPGSYEQYF
- TRBJ2-7 TRBV30 CAWKPGTYEQYF
- TRBJ1-1 TRBV9 CASSETWSPEAFF
- TRBJ1-5 TRBV18 CASSPRQANQPQHF
TRBD1 TRBJ1-2 TRBV28 CAIRTGTAGYTF